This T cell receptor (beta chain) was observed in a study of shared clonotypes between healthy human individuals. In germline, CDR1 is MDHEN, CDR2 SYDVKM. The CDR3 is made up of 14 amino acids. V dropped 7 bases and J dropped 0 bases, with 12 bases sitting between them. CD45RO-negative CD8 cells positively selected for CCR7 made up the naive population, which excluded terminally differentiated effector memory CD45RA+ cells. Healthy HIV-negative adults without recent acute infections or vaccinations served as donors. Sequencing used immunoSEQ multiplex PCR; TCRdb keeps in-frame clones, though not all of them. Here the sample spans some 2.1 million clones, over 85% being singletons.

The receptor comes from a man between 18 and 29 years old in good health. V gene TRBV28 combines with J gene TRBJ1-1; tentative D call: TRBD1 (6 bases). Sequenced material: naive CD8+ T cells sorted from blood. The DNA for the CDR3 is TGTGCCAGCAAATGGGGGGGCATGAACACTGAAGCTTTCTTT. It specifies CASKWGGMNTEAFF. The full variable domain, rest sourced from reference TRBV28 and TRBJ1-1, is DVKVTQSSRYLVKRTGEKVFLECVQDMDHENMFWYRQDPGLGLRLIYFSYDVKMKEKGDIPEGYSVSREKKERFSLILESASTNQTSMYLCASKWGGMNTEAFFGQGTRLTVV.